This T cell receptor (beta chain) was identified during a study of T cells after yellow fever vaccination. UMIs and a universal primer site were added when TCR cDNA was made by 5'RACE template switching. TCRdb reprocessed the 5' RACE reads with MiXCR, giving one entry per CDR3 protein. The sample carries about 160,000 distinct CDR3 sequences, more than 5.5% recorded once. Germline V CDR1 and CDR2: SGHRS, YFSETQ. The ends were cut back, 0 bases at V and 6 bases at J, with 12 bases in the middle. This CDR3 is 14 amino acids long. This clonotype has at least ten counts. The V gene is TRBV5-1, the J gene TRBJ2-5; D might be TRBD2 (5 bases). The sample consisted of CD4+ T cells sorted from PBMCs, taken 5 to 6 days after the first yellow fever vaccination. This TCR derives from a man between 18 and 29 years old who received the YFV17D yellow fever vaccine. CDR3 protein: CASSLDTPGKTQYF. For the CDR3, the DNA is TGCGCCAGCAGCTTGGACACGCCGGGGAAGACCCAGTACTTC.